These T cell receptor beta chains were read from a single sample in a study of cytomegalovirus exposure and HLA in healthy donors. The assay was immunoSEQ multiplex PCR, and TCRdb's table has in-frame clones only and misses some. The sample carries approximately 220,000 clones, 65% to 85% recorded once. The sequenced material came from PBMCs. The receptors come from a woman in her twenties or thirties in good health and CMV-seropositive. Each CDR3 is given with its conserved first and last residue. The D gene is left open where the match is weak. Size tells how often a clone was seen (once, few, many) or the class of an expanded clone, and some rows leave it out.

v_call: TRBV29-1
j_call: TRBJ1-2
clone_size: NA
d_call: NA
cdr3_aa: CSVEIRDGYTF
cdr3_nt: TGCAGCGTTGAGATCAGGGACGGCTACACCTTC

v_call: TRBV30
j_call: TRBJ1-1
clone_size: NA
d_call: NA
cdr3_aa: CAWIADTEAFF
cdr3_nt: TGTGCCTGGATAGCAGACACTGAAGCTTTCTTT

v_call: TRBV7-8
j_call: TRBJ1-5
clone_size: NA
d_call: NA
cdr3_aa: CASSLRPDYSNQPQHF
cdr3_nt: TGTGCCAGCAGCTTAAGACCCGACTATAGCAATCAGCCCCAGCATTTT

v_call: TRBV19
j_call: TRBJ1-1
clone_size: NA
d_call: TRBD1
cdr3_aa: CASSKNRGDTEAFF
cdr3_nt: TGTGCCAGTAGTAAAAACAGGGGAGACACTGAAGCTTTCTTT

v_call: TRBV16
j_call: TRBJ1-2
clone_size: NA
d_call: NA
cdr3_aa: CASSQLLAGLNGYTF
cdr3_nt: TGTGCCAGCAGCCAATTACTGGCCGGGTTAAATGGCTACACCTTC

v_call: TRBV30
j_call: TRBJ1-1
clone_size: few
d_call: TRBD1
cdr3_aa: CAWKRQGASEAFF
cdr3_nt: TGTGCCTGGAAGAGACAGGGGGCGTCTGAAGCTTTCTTT

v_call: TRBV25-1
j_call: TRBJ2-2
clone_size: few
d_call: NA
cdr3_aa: CASKGAVRGGELFF
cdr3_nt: TGTGCCAGCAAAGGGGCTGTTCGGGGCGGGGAGCTGTTTTTT

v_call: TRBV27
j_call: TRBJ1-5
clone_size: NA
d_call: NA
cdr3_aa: CASSLRTDQPQHF
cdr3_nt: TGTGCCAGCAGTTTAAGGACGGATCAGCCCCAGCATTTT

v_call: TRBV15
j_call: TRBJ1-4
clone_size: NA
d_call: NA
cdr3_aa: CATSRDGSGEEKLFF
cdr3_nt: TGTGCCACCAGCAGGGATGGGTCAGGGGAAGAAAAACTGTTTTTT

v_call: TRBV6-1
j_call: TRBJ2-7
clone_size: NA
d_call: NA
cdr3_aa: CASNRGREMNEQYF
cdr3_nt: TGTGCCAGCAATCGGGGGCGGGAGATGAACGAGCAGTACTTC

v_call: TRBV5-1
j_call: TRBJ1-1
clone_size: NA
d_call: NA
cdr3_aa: CASNPLGGANTEAFF
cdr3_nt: TGCGCCAGCAATCCCTTAGGGGGTGCGAACACTGAAGCTTTCTTT

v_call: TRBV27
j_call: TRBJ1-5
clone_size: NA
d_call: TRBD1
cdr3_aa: CASSSKQGTNQPQHF
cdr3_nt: TGTGCCAGCAGTTCCAAACAGGGGACCAATCAGCCCCAGCATTTT

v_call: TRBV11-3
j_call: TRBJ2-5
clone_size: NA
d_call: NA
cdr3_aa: CASRPLSRELGGTQYF
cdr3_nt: TGTGCCAGCAGGCCCCTTTCCCGAGAGCTGGGAGGGACCCAGTACTTC

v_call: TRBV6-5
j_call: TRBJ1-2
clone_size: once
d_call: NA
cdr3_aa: CASSYSRIGGYTF
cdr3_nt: TGTGCCAGCAGTTACTCGAGAATCGGTGGCTACACCTTC

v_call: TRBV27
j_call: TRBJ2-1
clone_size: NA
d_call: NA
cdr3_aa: CASGKYGTPYNEQFF
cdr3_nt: TGTGCCAGCGGGAAGTACGGGACTCCCTACAATGAGCAGTTCTTC

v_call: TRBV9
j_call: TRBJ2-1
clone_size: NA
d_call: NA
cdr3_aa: CASSVLGSFHNEQFF
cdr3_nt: TGTGCCAGCAGCGTATTGGGTAGCTTCCACAATGAGCAGTTCTTC

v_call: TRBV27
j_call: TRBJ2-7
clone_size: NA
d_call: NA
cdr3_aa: CASSFAASVYF
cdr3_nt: TGTGCCAGCAGTTTCGCGGCTAGCGTATACTTC

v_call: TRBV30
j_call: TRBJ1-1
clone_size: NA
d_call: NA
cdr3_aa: CAWSKGWRTEAFF
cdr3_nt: TGTGCCTGGAGTAAAGGGTGGAGGACTGAAGCTTTCTTT

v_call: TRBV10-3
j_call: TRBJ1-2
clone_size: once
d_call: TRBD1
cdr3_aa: CAISESGTGYFSVNYGYTF
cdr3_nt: TGTGCCATCAGTGAGTCGGGGACAGGATACTTTTCCGTCAACTATGGCTACACCTTC

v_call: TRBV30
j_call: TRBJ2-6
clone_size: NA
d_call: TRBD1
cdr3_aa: CASSAGQGWANVLTF
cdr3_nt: TGTGCCTCTAGTGCTGGACAGGGATGGGCCAACGTCCTGACTTTC

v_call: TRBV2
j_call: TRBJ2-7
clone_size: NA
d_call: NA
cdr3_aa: CASSEPRTDHSYEQYF
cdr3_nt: TGTGCCAGCAGTGAACCCAGGACGGATCACTCCTACGAGCAGTACTTC

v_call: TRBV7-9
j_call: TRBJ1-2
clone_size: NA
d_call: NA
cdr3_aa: CASSLGAGDDTF
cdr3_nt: TGTGCCAGCAGCTTGGGAGCAGGAGATGACACCTTC

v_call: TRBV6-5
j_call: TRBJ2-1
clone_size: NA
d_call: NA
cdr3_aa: CASSYSTGRYNEQFF
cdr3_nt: TGTGCCAGCAGTTACTCTACAGGGAGGTACAATGAGCAGTTCTTC

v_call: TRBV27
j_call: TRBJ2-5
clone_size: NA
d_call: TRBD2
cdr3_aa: CASSFLLAGGPGTQYF
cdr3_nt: TGTGCCAGCAGTTTTTTACTAGCGGGAGGGCCTGGGACCCAGTACTTC

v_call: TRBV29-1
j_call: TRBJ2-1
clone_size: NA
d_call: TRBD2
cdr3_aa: CSVPGLAGNEQFF
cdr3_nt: TGCAGCGTCCCGGGACTAGCAGGCAATGAGCAGTTCTTC

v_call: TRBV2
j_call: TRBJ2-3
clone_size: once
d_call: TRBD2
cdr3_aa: CASSVGAGGNTQYF
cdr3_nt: TGTGCCAGCAGTGTGGGGGCGGGAGGAAATACGCAGTATTTT

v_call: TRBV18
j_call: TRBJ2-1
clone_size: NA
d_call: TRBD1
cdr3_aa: CASSGQGTFRNEQFF
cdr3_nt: TGTGCCAGCTCGGGACAGGGCACTTTTCGGAATGAGCAGTTCTTC

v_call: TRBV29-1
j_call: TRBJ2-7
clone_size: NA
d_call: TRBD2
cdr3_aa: CSVVGTSVSYEQYF
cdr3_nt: TGCAGCGTTGTAGGGACTAGCGTATCCTACGAGCAGTACTTC

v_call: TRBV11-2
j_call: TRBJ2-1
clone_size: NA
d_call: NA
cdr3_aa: CASSLASGYYNEQFF
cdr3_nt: TGTGCCAGCAGCTTGGCATCGGGGTACTACAATGAGCAGTTCTTC

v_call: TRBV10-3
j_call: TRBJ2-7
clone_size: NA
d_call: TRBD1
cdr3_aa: CAIKPGTDTFNKQYF
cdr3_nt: TGTGCCATCAAACCCGGGACAGACACCTTCAATAAGCAGTACTTC

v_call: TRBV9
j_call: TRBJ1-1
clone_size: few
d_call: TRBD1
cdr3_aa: CASSVGDRGYTEAFF
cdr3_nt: TGTGCCAGCAGCGTAGGGGACAGGGGTTACACTGAAGCTTTCTTT

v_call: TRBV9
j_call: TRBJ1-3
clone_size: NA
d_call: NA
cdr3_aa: CASSVKGGSGNTIYF
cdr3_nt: TGTGCCAGCAGCGTAAAAGGGGGCTCTGGAAACACCATATATTTT